These 17 T cell receptor beta chains were sequenced from one sample in a study of OX40 agonist ivuxolimab in advanced cancers. Generated by immunoSEQ multiplex PCR, the TCRdb table keeps only in-frame clones and is missing some. Of some 86,000 clones in the sample, 80% to 95% were seen once. The starting material was CD4+ or CD8+ T cells sorted from blood, obtained in a trial of the OX40 agonist ivuxolimab. Receptor source: an adult with an advanced solid tumor such as melanoma, head and neck, liver or kidney cancer.

This clone was seen a handful of times. The rearrangement joins TRBV11-2 to TRBJ1-5; possibly TRBD1 for D (6 bases). V gave up 1 base and J gave up 4 bases, with 11 bases separating them. The CDR3 has 15 residues. Germline V CDR1 and CDR2: SGHAT, FQNNGV. This CDR3 reads CASSLGRGGNQPQHF. The CDR3 DNA is TGTGCCAGCAGCTTAGGCAGGGGAGGGAATCAGCCCCAGCATTTT.

J is TRBJ1-1 and V is TRBV5-1; D not certain. CDR3 length equals 14 residues. With 1 base removed from V and 0 bases from J, the gap between germline ends came to 7 bases. CDR1 and CDR2 from the germline V gene are SGHRS and YFSETQ. This CDR3 reads CASSLTDLNTEAFF. As DNA, the CDR3 is TGCGCCAGCAGCTTGACAGATTTGAACACTGAAGCTTTCTTT.

This CDR3 is CASSYLITPSTDTQYF. CDR3 nucleotides: TGCGCCAGCAGCTATCTTATAACACCTAGCACAGATACGCAGTATTTT. This chain connects TRBV5-1 to TRBJ2-3, with no clear D. Deletions cut 3 bases from V and 0 bases from J, with 14 bases between. In germline, CDR1 is SGHRS, CDR2 YFSETQ. The CDR3 totals 16 residues. Looking up the rest from reference TRBV5-1 and TRBJ2-3 gives the full variable domain: KAGVTQTPRYLIKTRGQQVTLSCSPISGHRSVSWYQQTPGQGLQFLFEYFSETQRNKGNFPGRFSGRQFSNSRSEMNVSTLELGDSALYLCASSYLITPSTDTQYFGPGTRLTVL.

The chain has TRBV2 and TRBJ1-2; D ambiguous. Deletions cut 5 bases from V and 2 bases from J, with 9 bases between. This CDR3 has 13 residues. Germline V gene lookup returns CDR1 SNHLY and CDR2 FYNNEI. DNA of the CDR3: TGTGCCAGCAGTTCGGACGGAAACTATGGCTACACCTTC. It translates to CASSSDGNYGYTF.

The chain is built from TRBV18 and TRBJ1-2; D perhaps matches TRBD1 (5 bases). The germline gives CDR1 KGHSH, CDR2 LQKENI. The CDR3 is 16 amino acids. V was clipped by 0 bases and J by 3 bases, with 14 bases between them. The CDR3 region is CASSPPAQGAYYGYTF. The CDR3 DNA reads as TGTGCCAGCTCACCACCGGCGCAAGGGGCTTACTATGGCTACACCTTC.

This chain joins TRBV25-1 and TRBJ2-7; a weak D match, TRBD2 (5 bases). This CDR3 comprises 12 residues. V was pared by 11 bases and J by 1 base, with 12 bases between. The germline CDR1 and CDR2 sequences are MGHDK and SYGVNS. CDR3 protein: CAAGWGSYEQYF. Written as DNA, the CDR3 is TGTGCCGCGGGCTGGGGATCCTACGAGCAGTACTTC.

The chain combines TRBV2 with TRBJ2-2; a weak D match, TRBD2 (5 bases). The germline gives CDR1 SNHLY, CDR2 FYNNEI. The CDR3 consists of 15 residues. The V end was cut by 6 bases, the J end by 0 bases, with 11 bases between. CDR3 loop: CASREAATNTGELFF. CDR3 nucleotide sequence: TGTGCCAGCAGGGAGGCTGCCACGAACACCGGGGAGCTGTTTTTT.

This clone was recorded once. The chain recombines TRBV10-3 with TRBJ1-2; TRBD1 is a possible D gene (6 bases). Per the germline V gene, CDR1 is ENHRY and CDR2 is SYGVKD. This CDR3 has 14 amino acids. The V and J ends lost 6 bases and 0 bases respectively, with 11 bases between them. The CDR3: CAIRTDRSNYGYTF. CDR3 bases: TGTGCCATCAGGACCGACAGGTCTAACTATGGCTACACCTTC.

This clone was recorded only once. CDR3 bases: TGTGCCAGCTCACCTCCCGGGGGGTCATATTCGAACACCGGGGAGCTGTTTTTT. It yields the protein CASSPPGGSYSNTGELFF. This chain connects TRBV18 to TRBJ2-2; 7 bases align to TRBD2. The V segment lost 3 bases and the J segment 0 bases; nucleotides outside the gene matches: 10. This CDR3 spans 18 amino acids. Germline CDR1 reads KGHSH; CDR2 reads LQKENI.

This rearrangement joins TRBV11-2 to TRBJ2-1, with 11 bases aligning to TRBD1. Germline CDR1 and CDR2: SGHAT and FQNNGV. CDR3 length: 14 amino acids. The trim removed 5 bases at V and 7 bases at J, leaving 4 bases unmatched. The CDR3 region is CASSRDRGVNEQFF. The CDR3 nucleotides read TGTGCCAGCAGCCGGGACAGGGGGGTGAATGAGCAGTTCTTC.

This sequence joins TRBV20-1 and TRBJ2-7, with D hard to call. The V gene lost 3 bases and the J gene lost 4 bases, with 7 bases spanning the gap. There are 11 residues in the CDR3. Germline loops: CDR1 DFQATT, CDR2 SNEGSKA (reference sequence). As DNA, the CDR3 is TGCAGTGCTAGTGACGGTTACGAGCAGTACGTC. This translates into CSASDGYEQYV.

The chain recombines TRBV5-6 with TRBJ1-2; 7 nucleotides match TRBD1. CDR1 is SGHDT and CDR2 is YYEEEE in the germline V gene. CDR3 length equals 15 residues. V trimming: 0 bases; J trimming: 6 bases; junction bases outside the gene matches: 8. The CDR3 region has the DNA TGTGCCAGCAGCTTGGCCGGGACAGTCCGGGATGGCTACACCTTC. This gives the protein CASSLAGTVRDGYTF.

The chain combines TRBV13 with TRBJ1-1; D gene uncertain. The CDR3 length is 15 residues. Trimming left V 2 bases short and J 1 base short, with 11 bases between. Germline-derived CDR1 and CDR2 are PRHDT and FYEKMQ (reference sequence). CDR3 in DNA: TGTGCCAGCAGCTTAAAGCAGACGGGGAACACTGAAGCTTTCTTT. This sequence encodes CASSLKQTGNTEAFF.

CDR3: CASKTKQPQHF. The CDR3 nucleotides read TGTGCCAGCAAAACGAAACAGCCCCAGCATTTT. V is TRBV6-1 and J is TRBJ1-5; D remains ambiguous. Germline assignment: CDR1 MNHNS and CDR2 SASEGT. V gave up 7 bases and J gave up 7 bases, with 8 bases separating them. The CDR3 runs 11 residues.

This rearrangement joins TRBV28 to TRBJ1-2; 8 bases are shared with TRBD1. Germline V gives CDR1 MDHEN, CDR2 SYDVKM. V shed 4 bases, J shed 7 bases, and the junction held 11 bases outside the gene matches. The CDR3 covers 15 residues. CDR3 in DNA: TGTGCCAGCAGTTCCACGGGCAGGGGGCTCACTGGCTACACCTTC. Amino acids: CASSSTGRGLTGYTF.

CDR3 in amino acids: CASSPTTEGGYTF. CDR3 sequence (DNA): TGTGCCAGTAGTCCCACGACTGAGGGGGGCTACACCTTC. The J gene is TRBJ1-2, the V gene TRBV19, with D possibly TRBD1 on 5 matching bases. Germline loops: CDR1 LNHDA, CDR2 SQIVND (reference sequence). The CDR3 loop spans 13 amino acids. The V and J ends lost 5 bases and 8 bases respectively, with 15 bases between them.

This rearrangement joins TRBV7-9 to TRBJ1-4; 8 bases align to TRBD1. The CDR3 length is 16 residues. Germline CDR1 and CDR2: SEHNR and FQNEAQ (reference sequence). The V gene end was trimmed by 3 bases and the J gene end by 8 bases; junction bases not matched to a gene: 11. The CDR3 sequence: CASSLNFGQGQEKLFF. DNA of the CDR3: TGTGCCAGCAGCTTGAACTTCGGACAGGGCCAGGAAAAACTGTTTTTT.